This entry lists 21 T cell receptor beta chains sequenced from one sample in a study of blood T cell repertoires in COVID-19. Generated by immunoSEQ multiplex PCR, the TCRdb table keeps only in-frame clones and is missing some. The top ten hold 5.5% to 9% of the sample, which has 200,000 to 300,000 clones, approximately 86% seen once. The sample taken for sequencing was peripheral blood. The origin of the receptors is a woman aged 70-85 years with active or convalescent COVID-19.

This rearrangement joins TRBV10-3 to TRBJ2-3; TRBD1 aligns across 9 bases. Trimming at V came to 7 bases and at J to 4 bases, leaving 6 bases not matched to a gene. This CDR3 region has 14 residues. Germline loops: CDR1 ENHRY, CDR2 SYGVKD. CDR3 amino acids: CAINHGQGSDTQYF. The CDR3 bases are TGTGCCATCAACCACGGACAGGGGTCAGATACGCAGTATTTT.

V usage is TRBV10-3 and J usage is TRBJ2-3, with a weak D call TRBD2 (5 bases). This CDR3 comprises 15 residues. Germline V gene sequence: CDR1 ENHRY, CDR2 SYGVKD. V lost 0 bases and J lost 5, with 12 bases in between. CDR3 DNA sequence: TGTGCCATCAGTGAGTCTGAGGCGGGTGGAGATACGCAGTATTTT. It is translated as CAISESEAGGDTQYF.

This CDR3 is CASTPGTGSYGYTF. CDR3 nucleotides: TGTGCCAGCACCCCCGGGACAGGGAGCTATGGCTACACCTTC. The V and J genes are TRBV28 and TRBJ1-2, with 9 bases matching TRBD1. The CDR3 contains 14 residues. The V gene's germline CDR1 is MDHEN and CDR2 SYDVKM. J lost 4 bases, V lost 7 bases, and 7 bases had no gene match.

V is TRBV7-2 and J is TRBJ1-4; no firm D call. The CDR3 loop spans 13 amino acids. Trimming removed 0 bases at V and 5 bases at J, with 4 bases between. CDR1 and CDR2 (germline): SGHTA, FQGNSA. Here the CDR3 DNA reads TGTGCCAGCAGCTTAGCCCTGAATGAAAAACTGTTTTTT. Translation gives CASSLALNEKLFF. The full variable domain, its missing parts supplied by reference TRBV7-2 and TRBJ1-4, is GAGVSQSPSNKVTEKGKDVELRCDPISGHTALYWYRQSLGQGLEFLIYFQGNSAPDKSGLPSDRFSAERTGGSVSTLTIQRTQQEDSAVYLCASSLALNEKLFFGSGTQLSVL.

The rearrangement uses TRBV14 and TRBJ2-2, with a tentative D call TRBD1 (6 bases). V lost 1 base, J lost 3 bases, and 12 bases lay in between. Looked up from germline, CDR1 is SGHDN and CDR2 is FVKESK. The CDR3 is 16 residues long. CDR3: CASSQGGQPYTGELFF. The CDR3 DNA sequence: TGTGCCAGCAGCCAAGGGGGACAACCCTACACCGGGGAGCTGTTTTTT.

The V gene is TRBV7-2, the J gene TRBJ1-4, with a possible D match to TRBD1 (6 bases). V shed 3 bases and J shed 7 bases, with 12 bases lying between them. Germline assignment: CDR1 SGHTA and CDR2 FQGNSA. The CDR3 length is 14 residues. CDR3 in amino acids: CASSLSGRGEKLFF. CDR3 bases: TGTGCCAGCAGCTTGTCGGGCAGGGGTGAAAAACTGTTTTTT.

In this sample, this clone turned up once. The chain recombines TRBV5-1 with TRBJ2-5; TRBD2 aligns across 8 bases. With V trimmed by 4 bases and J by 5 bases, 13 bases remained unmatched. The CDR3 contains 16 residues. Germline lookup yields CDR1 SGHRS and CDR2 YFSETQ. In DNA form, the CDR3 reads TGCGCCAGCAGCCCGCCATCACTAGCGGCTGAGGAGACCCAGTACTTC. It yields the protein CASSPPSLAAEETQYF.

V is TRBV7-9 and J is TRBJ2-5; D gene unclear. The V gene lost 3 bases and the J gene lost 2 bases, with 10 bases spanning the gap. Germline CDR1 is SEHNR and CDR2 is FQNEAQ (reference sequence). The CDR3 has 14 residues. In DNA, the CDR3 is TGTGCCAGCAGCTTGGTCCAGATACAAGAGACCCAGTACTTC. It encodes CASSLVQIQETQYF.

This clone was seen a single time. The chain has TRBV18 and TRBJ2-2; 10 bases align to TRBD1. J gave up 5 bases and V 5 bases, and 5 bases lay outside the gene matches. The CDR3 runs to 15 residues. In germline, CDR1 is KGHSH, CDR2 LQKENI. This CDR3 is CASSRGTGATGELFF. The CDR3 coding sequence is TGTGCCAGCTCAAGGGGGACAGGGGCGACCGGGGAGCTGTTTTTT.

The rearrangement links TRBV10-3 to TRBJ1-2, with 7 nucleotides matching TRBD1. The V and J ends lost 10 bases and 3 bases, in that order; junction bases with no gene match: 11. This CDR3 comprises 14 residues. CDR1 is ENHRY, CDR2 SYGVKD, per germline. CDR3 nucleotide sequence: TGTGCCACCCGACAGGGTTCCCAGGACTATGGCTACACCTTC. The encoded protein is CATRQGSQDYGYTF.

The V call is TRBV21-1, the J call TRBJ1-2; the table assigns TRBD1, which was not confirmed against the DNA. TRBV21-1 is designated a pseudogene. CDR3 length: 14 amino acids. CDR3 coding DNA: TGTGCCAGCAGCAATAGTCCACACCCAGGGGGCTACACCTTC. Amino acid sequence: CASSNSPHPGGYTF.

The count of this clone is one. V gene TRBV19 combines with J gene TRBJ2-2, with D unresolved. Germline CDR1 is LNHDA and CDR2 is SQIVND (reference sequence). V lost 2 bases and J 7 bases, leaving 8 bases between the germline ends. The CDR3 totals 13 residues. The CDR3 DNA follows: TGTGCCAGTAGTATATCTAACCGCGGGGAGCTGTTTTTT. Protein sequence: CASSISNRGELFF.

In DNA, the CDR3 is TGTGCCAGCAGGGGGGGTTCACCCCTCCACTTT. It codes for CASRGGSPLHF. This chain joins TRBV12-3 or TRBV12-4 and TRBJ1-6; weak D call: TRBD1 (5 bases). The V end lost 6 bases, the J end lost 9 bases, and 6 bases lay between the germline ends. This CDR3 is built from 11 residues.

The chain is built from TRBV11-3 and TRBJ2-3; 10 nucleotides line up with TRBD2. Trimming took 5 bases from V and 2 from J; bases not matched to a gene: 7. The germline V gene has CDR1 SGHNT and CDR2 YENEEA. The CDR3 loop spans 16 amino acids. CDR3 in DNA: TGTGCCAGCAGCCGAACACTAGCGGGGACCACAGATACGCAGTATTTT. This translates into CASSRTLAGTTDTQYF.

The chain is built from TRBV6-5 and TRBJ1-2; D is ambiguous. Trimming shortened V by 6 bases and J by 5 bases, and 7 bases separated the two germline ends. The CDR3 runs 11 residues. Per germline, CDR1 MNHEY and CDR2 SVGAGI. The CDR3 is CASRRGYGYTF. CDR3 coding DNA: TGTGCCAGCAGGCGTGGTTATGGCTACACCTTC.

The chain carries TRBV29-1 and TRBJ2-5; possible D gene TRBD1, 6 bases. The germline V gene encodes CDR1 SQVTM and CDR2 ANQGSEA. Trimming shortened V by 5 bases and J by 1 base, and 11 bases separated the two germline ends. The CDR3 totals 13 residues. The DNA for the CDR3 is TGCAGCGTTAAGAGGGGGTCCCAAGAGACCCAGTACTTC. Protein: CSVKRGSQETQYF. Complete variable domain (other parts from reference TRBV29-1 and TRBJ2-5): SAVISQKPSRDICQRGTSLTIQCQVDSQVTMMFWYRQQPGQSLTLIATANQGSEATYESGFVIDKFPISRPNLTFSTLTVSNMSPEDSSIYLCSVKRGSQETQYFGPGTRLLVL.

V gene TRBV7-2 combines with J gene TRBJ1-3, with a weak D call TRBD1 (6 bases). Trimming took 3 bases from V and 3 from J, leaving 12 bases between them. CDR1 and CDR2 from the germline V gene are SGHTA and FQGNSA. This CDR3 region has 15 residues. The CDR3 coding sequence is TGTGCCAGCAGCTTGGCAGGGGCTAGTGGAAACACCATATATTTT. This sequence encodes CASSLAGASGNTIYF.

This clone has only one observation. The chain uses TRBV27 and TRBJ1-3; TRBD1 might be the D (6 bases). V was trimmed by 5 bases and J by 3 bases, leaving 11 bases between them. The CDR3 consists of 14 residues. Germline CDR1 reads MNHEY; CDR2 reads SMNVEV (reference sequence). CDR3 sequence reads: CASSPQGLGNTIYF. The CDR3 coding sequence is TGTGCCAGCAGTCCACAGGGCCTTGGAAACACCATATATTTT.

The chain carries TRBV28 and TRBJ1-1, with D hard to call. The CDR3 extends over 15 amino acids. V gave up 1 base and J gave up 2 bases, with 11 bases separating them. Germline V gene lookup returns CDR1 MDHEN and CDR2 SYDVKM. CDR3 protein: CASSLLATLNTEAFF. DNA of the CDR3: TGTGCCAGCAGTTTATTAGCTACCCTTAACACTGAAGCTTTCTTT.

This clone has only a few counts. The chain has TRBV28 and TRBJ1-2; 7 bases match TRBD1. CDR3 length: 14 amino acids. After removal of 6 bases from V and 0 bases from J, the junction contained 4 bases not matched to a gene. Germline V gene data show CDR1 as MDHEN and CDR2 as SYDVKM. For the CDR3, the DNA is TGTGCCAGCAGAGGACAGGATACTAACTATGGCTACACCTTC. This codes for CASRGQDTNYGYTF.

The rearrangement uses TRBV6-5 and TRBJ2-1, with TRBD2 matching over 12 bases. CDR3 size: 15 residues. V lost 5 bases, J lost 5 bases, and 4 bases stayed unmatched. The V gene's germline CDR1 is MNHEY and CDR2 SVGAGI. CDR3 residues: CASSTTSGGHNEQFF. The CDR3 DNA reads TGTGCCAGCAGTACGACTAGCGGGGGACACAATGAGCAGTTCTTC.